Presented here are 29 T cell receptor beta chains from one specimen sequenced in a study of Graves' ophthalmopathy and Graves' hyperthyroidism. Amplified TCR beta CDR3 regions were obtained using RNA transcripts as template. Second-round multiplex PCR came after first-round RT-PCR with HTBI primers. Each CDR3 protein is one row after TCRdb ran MiXCR on the multiplex PCR reads. The data show hundreds of thousands of distinct CDR3 sequences, 35% to 50% seen once. The sequenced sample was peripheral blood. The receptor set was obtained from an adult man with Graves' ophthalmopathy.

There are many counts of this clonotype. The rearrangement joins TRBV12-3 or TRBV12-4 to TRBJ1-4; D might be TRBD1 (5 bases). CDR3 size: 15 residues. Trimming cost V 5 bases and J 7 bases, with 17 bases left between them. The CDR3 spells CASSRLGTSGEKLFF. Here the CDR3 DNA reads TGTGCCAGCAGTCGACTGGGGACCTCGGGTGAAAAACTGTTTTTT.

This clonotype was counted ten times or more. The chain links TRBV15 to TRBJ2-7; weak D call: TRBD1 (5 bases). V was shortened by 5 bases and J by 1 base, with 15 bases between the two germline ends. CDR1 is LNHNV and CDR2 is YYDKDF in the germline V gene (reference sequence). The CDR3 sequence is 15 residues long. CDR3: CATSQGTTFSYEQYF. The CDR3 DNA sequence: TGTGCCACCAGCCAGGGAACTACCTTTTCCTACGAGCAGTACTTC.

This chain links TRBV5-1 with TRBJ2-7; 11 bases match TRBD2. V lost 6 bases to trimming and J lost 9 bases; unmatched junction nucleotides: 5. This CDR3 has 12 residues. Germline assignment: CDR1 SGHRS and CDR2 YFSETQ. The CDR3 nucleotides are TGCGCCAGCACCGACGGGACTAGCGGGCAGTACTTC. Protein product: CASTDGTSGQYF.

This clonotype was recorded at least ten times. The chain joins TRBV25-1 to TRBJ1-6; D is perhaps TRBD1 (5 bases). The V gene lost 4 bases and the J gene lost 10 bases, with 14 bases spanning the gap. In germline, CDR1 is MGHDK, CDR2 SYGVNS. The CDR3 runs 14 residues. The CDR3 protein is CASSGRVLGSPLHF. In nucleotides, the CDR3 is TGTGCCAGCAGTGGCAGGGTGCTGGGGTCACCCCTCCACTTT.

Ten or more counts support this clonotype. The V gene is TRBV2, the J gene TRBJ2-7, with D maybe TRBD1 (5 bases). The CDR3 is 14 residues long. V was clipped by 6 bases and J by 2 bases, with 14 bases between them. Germline assignment: CDR1 SNHLY and CDR2 FYNNEI. DNA for the CDR3: TGTGCCAGCAGGAAGGGGCAGTCGACCTACGAGCAGTACTTC. This encodes CASRKGQSTYEQYF. Full variable domain (missing parts from reference TRBV2 and TRBJ2-7): EPEVTQTPSHQVTQMGQEVILRCVPISNHLYFYWYRQILGQKVEFLVSFYNNEISEKSEIFDDQFSVERPDGSNFTLKIRSTKLEDSAMYFCASRKGQSTYEQYFGPGTRLTVT.

The rearrangement joins TRBV6-6 to TRBJ2-5; no definite D call. From germline, CDR1 is MNHNY and CDR2 SVGAGI (reference sequence). V shed 6 bases and J shed 5 bases, with 13 bases lying between them. This CDR3 contains 13 residues. The CDR3 is CASSHYSGETQYF. CDR3 DNA sequence: TGTGCCAGCAGCCACTACTCTGGGGAGACCCAGTACTTC.

About this clonotype: Because it lacks the conserved phenylalanine or tryptophan at the end, this CDR3 is likely a read error. The chain combines TRBV2 with TRBJ1-1; tentatively, D is TRBD1 (5 bases). CDR1 SNHLY and CDR2 FYNNEI come from the germline V gene. V gave up 1 base and J gave up 3 bases, with 15 bases separating them. The CDR3 is 16 residues long. CDR3 residues: CASSEVGVRAYTEAFL. DNA of the CDR3: TGTGCCAGCAGTGAAGTCGGCGTCAGGGCGTACACTGAAGCTTTCCTT.

The chain has TRBV10-3 and TRBJ1-5; D perhaps matches TRBD1 (5 bases). CDR3 length: 14 residues. The V end was cut by 10 bases, the J end by 6 bases, with 19 bases between. Looked up from germline, CDR1 is ENHRY and CDR2 is SYGVKD. CDR3 coding DNA: TGTGCCAGCAGCCCCGGGGCAGGGATTCAGCCCCAGCATTTT. The encoded protein is CASSPGAGIQPQHF.

The chain links TRBV15 to TRBJ1-4, with TRBD1 matching 8 bases. V was clipped by 3 bases and J by 11 bases; unmatched bases: 11. Germline V gene data show CDR1 as LNHNV and CDR2 as YYDKDF (reference sequence). This CDR3 has 15 residues. In DNA, the CDR3 is TGTGCCACCAGCAGGACGACAGGGGAGGGGATGAAACTGTTTTTT. As protein: CATSRTTGEGMKLFF.

This clonotype was detected only a few times. The rearrangement uses TRBV20-1 and TRBJ2-7, with 8 positions matching TRBD2. The CDR3 length is 14 residues. The V gene end was trimmed by 1 base and the J gene end by 3 bases; junction bases not matched to a gene: 5. The germline V gene encodes CDR1 DFQATT and CDR2 SNEGSKA (reference sequence). The CDR3 spells CSARVPGGDYEQYF. For the CDR3, the DNA is TGCAGTGCTAGAGTACCGGGAGGGGACTACGAGCAGTACTTC.

V usage is TRBV5-6 and J usage is TRBJ2-7; D may match TRBD1 or TRBD2 (5 bases each). This CDR3 is built from 14 residues. Germline V gene data show CDR1 as SGHDT and CDR2 as YYEEEE. V was trimmed by 3 bases and J by 8 bases, leaving 18 bases between them. The CDR3 reads CASSSIDRDLQQYF. Here the CDR3 DNA reads TGTGCCAGCAGCTCTATTGACCGGGACCTCCAGCAGTACTTC.

J is TRBJ1-1 and V is TRBV29-1; 7 nucleotides match TRBD1. The V gene's germline CDR1 is SQVTM and CDR2 ANQGSEA. The CDR3 sequence is 13 residues long. In DNA, the CDR3 is TGCAGACCAGGAGACAGGGAGGGCACTGAAGCTTTCTTT. As protein: CRPGDREGTEAFF.

There are many counts of this clonotype. V usage is TRBV12-3 or TRBV12-4 and J usage is TRBJ2-5; tentatively, D is TRBD1 (6 bases). Trimming took 7 bases from V and 5 from J, leaving 20 bases between them. The CDR3 loop spans 15 amino acids. CDR3 in DNA: TGTGCCAGCACTCCGAACGGACAGCCCTCGGAGACCCAGTACTTC. Residues: CASTPNGQPSETQYF.

The J gene is TRBJ2-2, the V gene TRBV11-2; 8 bases map to TRBD1. Germline trimming cut 8 bases from V and 4 bases from J; bases unmatched to any gene: 9. The CDR3 contains 15 residues. Germline V gene lookup returns CDR1 SGHAT and CDR2 FQNNGV. CDR3 region: CASVRGQALTGELFF. For the CDR3, the DNA is TGTGCCAGCGTCCGGGGACAGGCCCTCACCGGGGAGCTGTTTTTT.

In this sample, this clonotype turned up many times. The chain employs TRBV19 and TRBJ1-5; D remains unclear. V was trimmed by 10 bases and J by 5 bases, leaving 15 bases between them. Germline-derived CDR1 and CDR2 are LNHDA and SQIVND (reference sequence). This CDR3 region has 13 residues. CDR3 protein: CAISTGRDQPQHF. The CDR3, as DNA: TGTGCCATCTCAACGGGGAGAGATCAGCCCCAGCATTTT.

This CDR3 reads CASSSLGTLAYEQYF. In DNA, the CDR3 is TGTGCCAGCAGCTCTTTGGGGACACTAGCCTACGAGCAGTACTTC. J is TRBJ2-7 and V is TRBV7-9, with D perhaps matching TRBD1 (6 bases). Germline-derived CDR1 and CDR2 are SEHNR and FQNEAQ (reference sequence). The CDR3 is made up of 15 amino acids. Trimming shortened V by 4 bases and J by 2 bases, and 15 bases separated the two germline ends.

This clonotype showed up many times. V gene TRBV7-9 combines with J gene TRBJ1-2; D perhaps matches TRBD1 (5 bases). Germline CDR1 SEHNR, CDR2 FQNEAQ (reference sequence). V was trimmed by 1 base and J by 8 bases, leaving 23 bases between them. The length of the CDR3 is 17 residues. CDR3 coding DNA: TGTGCCAGCAGCTTAGGTTTCAGGGTGGACCCTACAGGAGGCTACACCTTC. It translates to CASSLGFRVDPTGGYTF.

Points on this clonotype: A read error is possible here, since a much larger clone lies one base away. The chain links TRBV19 to TRBJ1-5; 8 bases agree with TRBD1. V lost 5 bases to trimming and J lost 7 bases; unmatched junction nucleotides: 13. The CDR3 covers 16 residues. Germline assignment: CDR1 LNHDA and CDR2 SQIVND (reference sequence). The CDR3 region has the DNA TGTGCCAGTAGTTTCAGCAGGGGGCTAAGAAAACAGCCCCAGCATTTT. This sequence encodes CASSFSRGLRKQPQHF.

This clonotype was detected many times. This sequence joins TRBV11-2 and TRBJ1-2; D remains unclear. The CDR3 totals 14 residues. CDR1 is SGHAT and CDR2 is FQNNGV in the germline V gene. V was cut by 1 base and J by 7 bases, with 13 bases left in between. The CDR3 DNA sequence: TGTGCCAGCAGCTTAGGTGGAGGGTACGTTGGCTACACCTTC. Translated: CASSLGGGYVGYTF.

Comments on this clonotype: A much larger clone sits a single nucleotide away, making a read error possible. The chain is built from TRBV7-8 and TRBJ2-7, with D perhaps matching TRBD1 (5 bases). The CDR3 runs 13 residues. V shed 8 bases and J shed 3 bases, with 14 bases lying between them. CDR1 is SGHVS and CDR2 is FQNEAQ in the germline V gene. CDR3 DNA: TGTGCCAGCGGCCCCCCGGACATCTACGAGCAGTACTTC. Its translation: CASGPPDIYEQYF.

J is TRBJ1-2 and V is TRBV7-2; the D gene is possibly TRBD1 (5 bases). Trimming removed 5 bases from V and 3 bases from J, with 16 bases in between. Germline V gives CDR1 SGHTA, CDR2 FQGNSA. The CDR3 is 15 amino acids. CDR3 in amino acids: CASSPSSGGDYGYTF. As DNA, the CDR3 is TGTGCCAGCAGCCCTTCTAGCGGGGGGGACTATGGCTACACCTTC.

The chain recombines TRBV29-1 with TRBJ2-6; D is ambiguous. The germline V gene has CDR1 SQVTM and CDR2 ANQGSEA. The CDR3 totals 13 residues. Deletions cut 8 bases from V and 0 bases from J, with 8 bases between. The CDR3 nucleotides are TGCAGCAGTCATAGCTCTGGGGCCAACGTCCTGACTTTC. It is translated as CSSHSSGANVLTF.

To note about this clonotype: A much bigger clone sits one base away, suggesting this may be a read error. The rearrangement joins TRBV5-6 to TRBJ1-5, with D uncertain. Germline-derived CDR1 and CDR2 are SGHDT and YYEEEE. The CDR3 length is 15 residues. Trimming cost V 2 bases and J 5 bases, with 14 bases left between them. CDR3 sequence reads: CASSFGTNNDQPQHF. The DNA of the CDR3 is TGTGCCAGCAGCTTTGGCACGAACAATGATCAGCCCCAGCATTTT.

This rearrangement joins TRBV19 to TRBJ1-4; 7 bases map to TRBD1. V was clipped by 5 bases and J by 1 base; unmatched bases: 7. The CDR3 has 16 amino acids. Per the germline V gene, CDR1 is LNHDA and CDR2 is SQIVND (reference sequence). DNA for the CDR3: TGTGCCAGTAGTTCCCCAGGGGGTGGAACTAATGAAAAACTGTTTTTT. It translates to CASSSPGGGTNEKLFF.

A few counts support this clonotype. This rearrangement joins TRBV5-1 to TRBJ2-6; the match to TRBD2 covers 11 bases. The CDR3 spans 16 residues. The germline V gene encodes CDR1 SGHRS and CDR2 YFSETQ. The V segment lost 5 bases and the J segment 0 bases; nucleotides outside the gene matches: 1. Here the CDR3 DNA reads TGCGCCAGCAGGACTAGCGGGGCCTCTGGGGCCAACGTCCTGACTTTC. Its protein product is CASRTSGASGANVLTF.

The V call is TRBV7-9, the J call TRBJ2-3, with D perhaps assigned TRBD1 or TRBD2 (6 bases each). V was clipped by 2 bases and J by 6 bases, with 12 bases between them. The CDR3 length is 14 residues. Per the germline V gene, CDR1 is SEHNR and CDR2 is FQNEAQ (reference sequence). CDR3 amino acids: CASSLNPGADTQYF. The CDR3 nucleotides read TGTGCCAGCAGCTTAAATCCGGGGGCCGATACGCAGTATTTT.

The chain carries TRBV7-8 and TRBJ2-2; TRBD2 is a possible D gene (5 bases). This CDR3 region has 16 residues. The germline V gene has CDR1 SGHVS and CDR2 FQNEAQ. V was cut by 1 base and J by 5 bases, with 14 bases left in between. For the CDR3, the DNA is TGTGCCAGCAGCTTAGGGATGGGGAGAGGAACCGGGGAGCTGTTTTTT. Translating it yields CASSLGMGRGTGELFF.

This clonotype was seen at least ten times. This rearrangement joins TRBV7-8 to TRBJ2-7, with D maybe TRBD1 (5 bases). The CDR3 totals 18 residues. V was shortened by 4 bases and J by 2 bases, with 24 bases between the two germline ends. In germline, CDR1 is SGHVS, CDR2 FQNEAQ. The CDR3 DNA reads TGTGCCAGCAGCTCCTCGTCTGGGGCGGCAGCAAAGGCCTACGAGCAGTACTTC. Amino acid sequence: CASSSSSGAAAKAYEQYF.

This clonotype was seen a handful of times. V usage is TRBV19 and J usage is TRBJ1-5; D is ambiguous. Germline values: CDR1 LNHDA, CDR2 SQIVND (reference sequence). The V and J ends lost 3 bases and 4 bases respectively, with 13 bases between them. The CDR3 has 15 amino acids. The DNA of the CDR3 is TGTGCCAGTAGTATCTTGGCAGGAAAAAATCAGCCCCAGCATTTT. Translation gives CASSILAGKNQPQHF. Based on the CDR3 plus reference TRBV19 and TRBJ1-5, the full variable domain is DGGITQSPKYLFRKEGQNVTLSCEQNLNHDAMYWYRQDPGQGLRLIYYSQIVNDFQKGDIAEGYSVSREKKESFPLTVTSAQKNPTAFYLCASSILAGKNQPQHFGDGTRLSIL.